This TCR beta chain was recorded in a study of chemoradiotherapy in HPV16-positive cancers (dated by TCRdb to 2021 to 2024). Broadly, across the study: Candidate HPV-specific T-cell clones and common TCR motifs were defined through functional T-cell assays on cells from a couple of HPV16-positive patients. The study set out to ask whether T-cell immunity against the HPV oncoproteins E6 and E7 changes over the course of chemoradiotherapy and whether that immunity affects survival. The candidate HPV-specific TCRs and motifs were subsequently tracked in TCR repertoires obtained from approximately 86 patients with HPV-related cancers. What the research found in general, with its limitations: The functional definition of HPV-specific T cells was derived from only two HPV16-positive patients, and the survival association was reported for HPV16-positive patients. Expansion of candidate HPV-specific clones and E7-related TCR motifs was observed in the tumor microenvironment during treatment, whereas no such expansion was observed for non-HPV-specific T cells. In HPV16-positive patients, expansion of HPV-responsive T cells during chemoradiotherapy was found to be associated with improved recurrence-free survival.

Repertoires were sampled repeatedly over the course of chemoradiotherapy so that clonal expansion in the tumor microenvironment could be followed. Taken from the germline V gene, the CDR1 and CDR2 loops are MNHNS and SASEGT. From cysteine to phenylalanine, the CDR3 is 15 amino acids long. Solely the CDR3 DNA is kept, with 45 bases framed from the first base. V and J are truncated by 4 bases and 0 bases respectively, leaving an intervening sequence of 10 bases. This clone was counted a few times. Its antigen target is currently unknown. No base qualities exist here, and no much larger clone lies one base off it. Libraries came from the immunoSEQ multiplex PCR assay. TCRdb obtained this table from immuneACCESS and retained in-frame rearrangements with V and J assigned. These tables miss some clones; where compared with another copy, unresolved V genes account for less than half of the shortfall, and the remainder is unexplained. Counted in this sample were roughly 19,000 clones; around 87% of them appeared once. The top ten constitute about 2.3% of the sample.

In this chain, TRBV6-1 is recombined with TRBJ1-3, with an unclear D gene assignment. The sample here was blood, taken from a patient who underwent chemoradiotherapy. The sequence derives from a human donor with HPV-associated anogenital cancer. The sequence in DNA is TGTGCCAGCAGTGCGGCGCTTAGCTCTGGAAACACCATATATTTT. Translated, this is CASSAALSSGNTIYF.